The rows below give T cell receptor beta chains drawn from one sample of a study of blood T cell repertoires in COVID-19. The table came from immunoSEQ multiplex PCR; TCRdb's copy has only in-frame clones and leaves some out. Here the sample spans over 150,000 clones, over 75% being singletons. What was sequenced was PBMCs or T cells enriched from blood (not recorded which). These receptors all come from a woman between 50 and 59 years old who had recovered from COVID-19. Both conserved end residues are part of each CDR3. The D gene is left open where the match is weak. A row's size may be missing; if present it is once, few, many or a size class.

clone_size: NA; j_call: TRBJ1-2; v_call: TRBV16; d_call: TRBD1; cdr3_aa: CASSLQGNYGYTF; cdr3_nt: TGTGCCAGCAGCCTACAGGGGAACTATGGCTACACCTTC
clone_size: NA; j_call: TRBJ1-6; v_call: TRBV5-1; d_call: TRBD1; cdr3_aa: CASSEAGQGFSPLHF; cdr3_nt: TGCGCCAGCAGCGAAGCGGGACAGGGTTTTTCACCCCTCCACTTT
clone_size: NA; j_call: TRBJ1-6; v_call: TRBV6-5; d_call: NA; cdr3_aa: CASSYSGVTSPLHF; cdr3_nt: TGTGCCAGCAGTTACTCAGGGGTTACCTCACCCCTCCACTTT
clone_size: NA; j_call: TRBJ2-7; v_call: TRBV2; d_call: TRBD1; cdr3_aa: CASSSLYRGPGHEQYF; cdr3_nt: TGTGCCAGCAGTTCGCTCTACAGGGGGCCCGGGCACGAGCAGTACTTC
clone_size: once; j_call: TRBJ2-1; v_call: TRBV7-6; d_call: TRBD1; cdr3_aa: CASSRTGVNEQFF; cdr3_nt: TGTGCCAGCAGTAGGACAGGGGTGAATGAGCAGTTCTTC
clone_size: NA; j_call: TRBJ2-7; v_call: TRBV3-1/TRBV3-2; d_call: NA; cdr3_aa: CASSHSSYEQYF; cdr3_nt: TGTGCCAGCAGCCACAGCTCCTACGAGCAGTACTTC
clone_size: NA; j_call: TRBJ2-7; v_call: TRBV6-5; d_call: NA; cdr3_aa: CAGTQGPSYEQYF; cdr3_nt: TGTGCCGGTACCCAGGGGCCCTCCTACGAGCAGTACTTC
clone_size: NA; j_call: TRBJ2-1; v_call: TRBV27; d_call: NA; cdr3_aa: CASSFRGFNNEQFF; cdr3_nt: TGTGCCAGCAGTTTTAGGGGGTTTAACAATGAGCAGTTCTTC
clone_size: NA; j_call: TRBJ2-5; v_call: TRBV7-8; d_call: NA; cdr3_aa: CASSNRGGETQYF; cdr3_nt: TGTGCCAGCAGCAATAGGGGAGGAGAGACCCAGTACTTC
clone_size: NA; j_call: TRBJ2-3; v_call: TRBV9; d_call: NA; cdr3_aa: CASSVAGDTQYF; cdr3_nt: TGTGCCAGCAGCGTCGCGGGAGATACGCAGTATTTT
clone_size: once; j_call: TRBJ2-7; v_call: TRBV30; d_call: TRBD1; cdr3_aa: CAWSGTGGYEQYF; cdr3_nt: TGTGCCTGGAGCGGGACAGGGGGCTACGAGCAGTACTTC
clone_size: NA; j_call: TRBJ2-2; v_call: TRBV19; d_call: NA; cdr3_aa: CASTSTNTGELFF; cdr3_nt: TGTGCCAGTACGAGTACTAACACCGGGGAGCTGTTTTTT
clone_size: NA; j_call: TRBJ1-5; v_call: TRBV28; d_call: NA; cdr3_aa: CASLGQSNSNQPQHF; cdr3_nt: TGTGCCAGCCTAGGACAGTCAAATAGCAATCAGCCCCAGCATTTT
clone_size: NA; j_call: TRBJ2-5; v_call: TRBV4-1; d_call: TRBD1; cdr3_aa: CASSQTMTGPQETQYF; cdr3_nt: TGCGCCAGCAGCCAAACAATGACAGGGCCCCAAGAGACCCAGTACTTC
clone_size: NA; j_call: TRBJ2-3; v_call: TRBV10-1; d_call: NA; cdr3_aa: CATPTGRSSTDTQYF; cdr3_nt: TGCGCCACACCCACTGGGAGGTCTAGCACAGATACGCAGTATTTT
clone_size: NA; j_call: TRBJ1-1; v_call: TRBV5-1; d_call: NA; cdr3_aa: CASSLLQMNTEAFF; cdr3_nt: TGCGCCAGCAGCCTCTTACAGATGAACACTGAAGCTTTCTTT